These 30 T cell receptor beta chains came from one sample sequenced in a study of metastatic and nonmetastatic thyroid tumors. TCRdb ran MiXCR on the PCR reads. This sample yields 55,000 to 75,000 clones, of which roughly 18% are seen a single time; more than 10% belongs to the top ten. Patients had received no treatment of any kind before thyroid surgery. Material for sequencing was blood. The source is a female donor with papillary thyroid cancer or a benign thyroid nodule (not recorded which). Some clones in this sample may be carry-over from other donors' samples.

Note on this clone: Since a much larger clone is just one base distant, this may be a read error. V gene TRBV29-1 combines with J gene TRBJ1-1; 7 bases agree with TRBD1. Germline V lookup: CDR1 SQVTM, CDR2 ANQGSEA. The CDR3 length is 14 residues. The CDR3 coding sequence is TGCGGCGTGGAAGACAGGGCAGGGAACACTGAAGCTTTCTTT. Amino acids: CGVEDRAGNTEAFF.

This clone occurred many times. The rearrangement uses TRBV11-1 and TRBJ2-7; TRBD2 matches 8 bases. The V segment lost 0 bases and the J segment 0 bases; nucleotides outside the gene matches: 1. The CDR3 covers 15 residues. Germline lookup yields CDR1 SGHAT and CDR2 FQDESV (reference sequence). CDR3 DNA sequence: TGTGCCAGCAGCTTAGCCGGGACTAGCTCCTACGAGCAGTACTTC. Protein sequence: CASSLAGTSSYEQYF. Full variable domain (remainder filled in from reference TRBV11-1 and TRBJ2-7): EAEVAQSPRYKITEKSQAVAFWCDPISGHATLYWYRQILGQGPELLVQFQDESVVDDSQLPKDRFSAERLKGVDSTLKIQPAELGDSAMYLCASSLAGTSSYEQYFGPGTRLTVT.

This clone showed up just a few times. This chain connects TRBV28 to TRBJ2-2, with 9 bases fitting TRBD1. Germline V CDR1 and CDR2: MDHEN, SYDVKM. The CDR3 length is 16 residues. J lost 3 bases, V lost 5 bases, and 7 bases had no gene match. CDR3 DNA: TGTGCCAGCAGTCCGTCCGGGACAGGGCACACCGGGGAGCTGTTTTTT. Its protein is CASSPSGTGHTGELFF.

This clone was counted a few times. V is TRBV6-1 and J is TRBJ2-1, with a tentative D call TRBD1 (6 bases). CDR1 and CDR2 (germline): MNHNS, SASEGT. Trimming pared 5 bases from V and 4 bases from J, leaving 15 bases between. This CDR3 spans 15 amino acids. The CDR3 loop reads CASSKEDSRYNEQFF. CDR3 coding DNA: TGTGCCAGCAGTAAAGAGGACAGCAGGTACAATGAGCAGTTCTTC.

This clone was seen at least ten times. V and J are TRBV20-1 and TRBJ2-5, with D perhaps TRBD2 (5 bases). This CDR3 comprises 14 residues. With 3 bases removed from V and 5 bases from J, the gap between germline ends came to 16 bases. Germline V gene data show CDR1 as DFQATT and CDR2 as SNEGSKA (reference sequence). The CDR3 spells CSASLGPERETQYF. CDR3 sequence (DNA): TGCAGTGCTAGTCTTGGTCCCGAGCGGGAGACCCAGTACTTC.

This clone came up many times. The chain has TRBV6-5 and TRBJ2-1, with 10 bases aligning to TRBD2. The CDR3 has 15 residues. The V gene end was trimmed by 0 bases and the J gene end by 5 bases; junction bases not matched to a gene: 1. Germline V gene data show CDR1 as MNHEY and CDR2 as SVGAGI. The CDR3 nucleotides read TGTGCCAGCAGTTACTCGACTAGCGGGCACAATGAGCAGTTCTTC. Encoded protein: CASSYSTSGHNEQFF.

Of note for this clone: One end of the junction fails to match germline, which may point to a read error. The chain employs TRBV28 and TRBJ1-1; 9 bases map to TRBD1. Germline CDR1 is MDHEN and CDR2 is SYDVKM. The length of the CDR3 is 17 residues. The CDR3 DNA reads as TGTGCCAGCAGTTATAGGTGGGGGACAGGGATGAGCACTGAATCTTTCTTT. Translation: CASSYRWGTGMSTESFF.

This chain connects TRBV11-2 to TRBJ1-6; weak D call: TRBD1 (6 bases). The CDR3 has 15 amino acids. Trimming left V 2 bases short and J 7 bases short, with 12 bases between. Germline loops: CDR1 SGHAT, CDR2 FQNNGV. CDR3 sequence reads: CASSLTGQRNSPLHF. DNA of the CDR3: TGTGCCAGCAGCTTAACCGGACAGAGAAATTCACCCCTCCACTTT.

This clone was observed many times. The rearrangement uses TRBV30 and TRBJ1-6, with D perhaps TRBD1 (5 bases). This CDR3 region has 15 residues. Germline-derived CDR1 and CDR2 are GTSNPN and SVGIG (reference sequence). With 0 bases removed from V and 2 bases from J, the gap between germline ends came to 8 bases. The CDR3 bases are TGTGCCTGGAGTGTTCCAGGGCCCTATAATTCACCCCTCCACTTT. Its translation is CAWSVPGPYNSPLHF.

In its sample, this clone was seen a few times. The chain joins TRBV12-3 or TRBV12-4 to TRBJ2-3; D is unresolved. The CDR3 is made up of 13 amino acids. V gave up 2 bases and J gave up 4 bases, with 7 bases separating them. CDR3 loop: CASSLFGSDTQYF. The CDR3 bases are TGTGCCAGCAGTTTATTCGGTTCAGATACGCAGTATTTT.

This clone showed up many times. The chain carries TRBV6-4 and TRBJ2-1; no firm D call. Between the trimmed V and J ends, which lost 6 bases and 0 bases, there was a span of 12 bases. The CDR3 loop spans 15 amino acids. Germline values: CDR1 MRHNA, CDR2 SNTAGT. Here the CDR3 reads CASSLQPSSYNEQFF. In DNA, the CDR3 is TGTGCCAGCAGCTTACAGCCGAGCTCCTACAATGAGCAGTTCTTC.

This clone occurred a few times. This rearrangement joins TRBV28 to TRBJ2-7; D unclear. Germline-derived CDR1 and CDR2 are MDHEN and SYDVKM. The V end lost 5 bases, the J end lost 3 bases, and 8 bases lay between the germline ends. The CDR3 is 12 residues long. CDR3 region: CASSPHNYEQYF. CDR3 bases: TGTGCCAGCAGTCCACATAACTACGAGCAGTACTTC.

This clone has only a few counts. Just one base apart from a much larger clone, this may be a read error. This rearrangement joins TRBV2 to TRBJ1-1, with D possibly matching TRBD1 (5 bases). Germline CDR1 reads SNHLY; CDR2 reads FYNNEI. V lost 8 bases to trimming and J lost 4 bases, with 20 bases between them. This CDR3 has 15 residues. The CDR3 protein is CASGQANPRGTEAFF. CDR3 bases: TGTGCCAGCGGGCAGGCCAACCCGAGGGGCACTGAAGCTTTCTTT.

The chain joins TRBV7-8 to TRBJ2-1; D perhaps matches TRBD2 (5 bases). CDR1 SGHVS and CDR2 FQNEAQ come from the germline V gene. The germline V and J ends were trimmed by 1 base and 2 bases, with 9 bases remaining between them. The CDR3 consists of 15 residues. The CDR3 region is CASSLVSGPYNEQFF. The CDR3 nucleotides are TGTGCCAGCAGCTTAGTGAGCGGACCCTACAATGAGCAGTTCTTC. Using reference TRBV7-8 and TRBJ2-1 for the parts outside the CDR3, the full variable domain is GAGVSQSPRYKVAKRGQDVALRCDPISGHVSLFWYQQALGQGPEFLTYFQNEAQLDKSGLPSDRFFAERPEGSVSTLKIQRTQQEDSAVYLCASSLVSGPYNEQFFGPGTRLTVL.

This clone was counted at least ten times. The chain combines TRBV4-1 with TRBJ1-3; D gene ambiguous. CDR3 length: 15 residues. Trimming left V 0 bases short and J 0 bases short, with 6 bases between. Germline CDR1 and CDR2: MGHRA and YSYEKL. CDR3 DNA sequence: TGCGCCAGCAGCCAAGATCCCGTCTCTGGAAACACCATATATTTT. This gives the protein CASSQDPVSGNTIYF.

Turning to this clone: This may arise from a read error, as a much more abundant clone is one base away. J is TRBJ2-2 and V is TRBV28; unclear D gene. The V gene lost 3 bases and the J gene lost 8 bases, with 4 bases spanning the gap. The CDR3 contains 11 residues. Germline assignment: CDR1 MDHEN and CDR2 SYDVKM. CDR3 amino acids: CASSFMGELFF. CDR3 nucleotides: TGTGCCAGCAGTTTTATGGGGGAGCTGTTTTTT.

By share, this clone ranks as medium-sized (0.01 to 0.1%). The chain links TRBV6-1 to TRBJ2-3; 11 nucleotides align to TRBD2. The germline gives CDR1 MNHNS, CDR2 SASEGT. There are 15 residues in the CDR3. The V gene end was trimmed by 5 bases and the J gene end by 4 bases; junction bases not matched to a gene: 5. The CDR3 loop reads CASSSLAGGADTQYF. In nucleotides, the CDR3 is TGTGCCAGCAGTTCGCTAGCGGGGGGCGCAGATACGCAGTATTTT.

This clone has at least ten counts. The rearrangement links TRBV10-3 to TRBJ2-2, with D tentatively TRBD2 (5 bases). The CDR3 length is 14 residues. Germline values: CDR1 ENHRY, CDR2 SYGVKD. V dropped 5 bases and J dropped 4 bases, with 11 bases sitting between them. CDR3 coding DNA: TGTGCCATCAGTTCTGGCAGCGGCACCGGGGAGCTGTTTTTT. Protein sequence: CAISSGSGTGELFF.

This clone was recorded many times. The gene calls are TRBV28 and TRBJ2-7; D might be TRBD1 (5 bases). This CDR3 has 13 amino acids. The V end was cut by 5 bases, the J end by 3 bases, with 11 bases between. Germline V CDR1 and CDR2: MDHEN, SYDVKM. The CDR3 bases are TGTGCCAGCAGTCCGCCAGGGATCTACGAGCAGTACTTC. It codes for CASSPPGIYEQYF. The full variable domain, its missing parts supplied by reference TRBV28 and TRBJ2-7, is DVKVTQSSRYLVKRTGEKVFLECVQDMDHENMFWYRQDPGLGLRLIYFSYDVKMKEKGDIPEGYSVSREKKERFSLILESASTNQTSMYLCASSPPGIYEQYFGPGTRLTVT.

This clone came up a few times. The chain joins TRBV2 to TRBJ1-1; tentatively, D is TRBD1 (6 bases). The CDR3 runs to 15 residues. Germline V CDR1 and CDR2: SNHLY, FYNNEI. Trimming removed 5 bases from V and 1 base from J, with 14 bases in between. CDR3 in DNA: TGTGCCAGCAGTCTCCAAGGGACAAAGAACACTGAAGCTTTCTTT. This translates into CASSLQGTKNTEAFF.

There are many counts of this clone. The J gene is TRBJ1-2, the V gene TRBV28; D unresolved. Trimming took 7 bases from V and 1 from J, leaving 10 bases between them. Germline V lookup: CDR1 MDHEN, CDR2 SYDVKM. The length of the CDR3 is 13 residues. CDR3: CASTLGFNYGYTF. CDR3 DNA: TGTGCCAGCACCCTGGGGTTTAACTATGGCTACACCTTC.

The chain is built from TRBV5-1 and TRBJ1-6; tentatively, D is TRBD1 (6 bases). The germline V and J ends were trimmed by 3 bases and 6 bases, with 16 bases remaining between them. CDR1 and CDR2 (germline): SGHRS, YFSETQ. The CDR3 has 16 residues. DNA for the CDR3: TGCGCCAGCAGCTCCCAGGACAGCGAGGGTAATTCACCCCTCCACTTT. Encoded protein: CASSSQDSEGNSPLHF.

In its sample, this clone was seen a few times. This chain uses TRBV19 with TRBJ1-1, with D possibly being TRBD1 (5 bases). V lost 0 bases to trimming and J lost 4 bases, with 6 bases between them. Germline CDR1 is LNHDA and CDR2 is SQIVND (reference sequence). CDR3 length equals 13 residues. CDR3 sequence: CASSIDRVTEAFF. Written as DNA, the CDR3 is TGTGCCAGTAGTATAGACAGGGTCACTGAAGCTTTCTTT.

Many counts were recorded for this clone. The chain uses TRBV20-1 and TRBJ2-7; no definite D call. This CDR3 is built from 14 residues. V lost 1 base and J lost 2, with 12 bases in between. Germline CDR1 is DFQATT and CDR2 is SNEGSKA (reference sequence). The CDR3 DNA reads TGCAGTGCTAGAGCCGCCGGGCTAGCCTACGAGCAGTACTTC. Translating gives CSARAAGLAYEQYF.

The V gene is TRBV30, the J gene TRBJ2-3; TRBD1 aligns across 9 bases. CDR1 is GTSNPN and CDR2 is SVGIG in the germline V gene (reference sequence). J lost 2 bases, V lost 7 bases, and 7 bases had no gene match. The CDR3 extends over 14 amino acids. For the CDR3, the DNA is TGTGCCTTAAACCGGGACAGGGACACAGATACGCAGTATTTT. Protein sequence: CALNRDRDTDTQYF.

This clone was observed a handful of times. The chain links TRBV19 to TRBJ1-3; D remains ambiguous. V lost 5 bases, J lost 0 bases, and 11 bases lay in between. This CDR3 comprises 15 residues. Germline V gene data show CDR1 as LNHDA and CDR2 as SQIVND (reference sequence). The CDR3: CASSLYSGSGNTIYF. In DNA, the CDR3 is TGTGCCAGTAGTCTTTACAGTGGCTCTGGAAACACCATATATTTT.

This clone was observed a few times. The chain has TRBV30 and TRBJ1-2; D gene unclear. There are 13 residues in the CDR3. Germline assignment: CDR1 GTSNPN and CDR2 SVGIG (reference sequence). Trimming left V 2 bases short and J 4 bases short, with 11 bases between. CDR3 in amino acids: CAWSLIPFYGYTF. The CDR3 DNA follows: TGTGCCTGGAGTCTGATCCCCTTCTATGGCTACACCTTC.

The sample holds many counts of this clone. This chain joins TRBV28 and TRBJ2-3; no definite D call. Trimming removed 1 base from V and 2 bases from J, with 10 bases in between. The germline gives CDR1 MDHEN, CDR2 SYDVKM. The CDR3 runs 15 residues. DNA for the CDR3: TGTGCCAGCAGTTTATCGAGCAAGTTCACAGATACGCAGTATTTT. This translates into CASSLSSKFTDTQYF.

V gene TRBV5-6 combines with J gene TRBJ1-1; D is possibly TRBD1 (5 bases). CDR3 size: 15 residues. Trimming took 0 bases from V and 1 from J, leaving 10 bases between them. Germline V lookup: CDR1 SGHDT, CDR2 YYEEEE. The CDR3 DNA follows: TGTGCCAGCAGCTTGGTGGGGGGGACGAACACTGAAGCTTTCTTT. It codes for CASSLVGGTNTEAFF.

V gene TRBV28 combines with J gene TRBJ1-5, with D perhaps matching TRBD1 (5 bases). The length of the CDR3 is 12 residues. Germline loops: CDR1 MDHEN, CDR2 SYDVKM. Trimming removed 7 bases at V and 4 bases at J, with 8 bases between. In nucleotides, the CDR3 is TGTGCCAGCACTAGGGGTAATCAGCCCCAGCATTTT. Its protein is CASTRGNQPQHF.